This entry lists 31 T cell receptor beta chains sequenced from one sample in a study of beta chain features in type 1 diabetes (dated by TCRdb to the late 2010s). Libraries were made using the immunoSEQ multiplex PCR assay. The High Capacity cDNA Reverse Transcription Kit was used to reverse transcribe all of the isolated RNA, meaning that expressed TCRB transcripts were what got sequenced. TCRdb's version of the immuneACCESS table is confined to in-frame rearrangements and falls short of the full clone set. An unresolved V gene accounts for under half of the shortfall where checked; the remainder is of unknown origin. Here the sample has some 44,000 clones; about half occur a single time. The ten top clones hold around 2.1% of the sample. The sample consisted of Tregs from blood. What the cell subset or site label conveys for this sample: regulatory CD4+ T cells. These receptors all come from a woman aged 18-29 years in good health.

This sequence joins TRBV6-5 and TRBJ2-7, with 10 positions matching TRBD1. V shed 10 bases, J shed 3 bases, and the junction held 12 bases outside the gene matches. Per the germline V gene, CDR1 is MNHEY and CDR2 is SVGAGI. This CDR3 has 15 amino acids. Here the CDR3 reads CATKEPGQGIYEQYF. CDR3 DNA sequence: TGTGCCACCAAAGAACCGGGACAGGGGATCTACGAGCAGTACTTC.

The chain combines TRBV15 with TRBJ1-4; D is perhaps TRBD1 (5 bases). The CDR3 totals 15 residues. Deletions cut 0 bases from V and 8 bases from J, with 13 bases between. CDR1 is LNHNV and CDR2 is YYDKDF in the germline V gene (reference sequence). Here the CDR3 reads CATSRDQGPGEKLFF. CDR3 sequence (DNA): TGTGCCACCAGCAGAGATCAGGGTCCCGGGGAAAAACTGTTTTTT. The variable domain in full, completed from reference TRBV15 and TRBJ1-4, reads DAMVIQNPRYQVTQFGKPVTLSCSQTLNHNVMYWYQQKSSQAPKLLFHYYDKDFNNEADTPDNFQSRRPNTSFCFLDIRSPGLGDTAMYLCATSRDQGPGEKLFFGSGTQLSVL.

The chain uses TRBV6-1 and TRBJ2-3, with 11 bases fitting TRBD2. The CDR3 totals 15 residues. The germline gives CDR1 MNHNS, CDR2 SASEGT. With V trimmed by 6 bases and J by 4 bases, 6 bases remained unmatched. The CDR3 coding sequence is TGTGCCAGCAGAGTAGCGGGAGGGCCCTCAGATACGCAGTATTTT. Protein sequence: CASRVAGGPSDTQYF.

The J gene is TRBJ2-2, the V gene TRBV27, with 10 bases fitting TRBD1. CDR1 is MNHEY and CDR2 is SMNVEV in the germline V gene (reference sequence). The CDR3 is 15 residues long. Germline trimming cut 5 bases from V and 3 bases from J; bases unmatched to any gene: 3. This CDR3 is CASSKDRGHTGELFF. CDR3 coding DNA: TGTGCCAGCAGTAAAGACAGGGGGCACACCGGGGAGCTGTTTTTT.

This clone was found a few times. This chain uses TRBV6-5 with TRBJ1-2, with a weak D call TRBD1 (5 bases). This CDR3 contains 13 residues. Germline CDR1 is MNHEY and CDR2 is SVGAGI. V lost 6 bases, J lost 3 bases, and 11 bases lay in between. The chain's CDR3 is CASSPDSYYGYTF. As DNA, the CDR3 is TGTGCCAGCAGCCCAGACAGCTACTATGGCTACACCTTC.

The V call is TRBV5-1, the J call TRBJ2-7; 13 positions match TRBD2. The CDR3 runs 18 residues. Germline V gene lookup returns CDR1 SGHRS and CDR2 YFSETQ. V lost 2 bases, J lost 0 bases, and 8 bases stayed unmatched. The CDR3, as DNA: TGCGCCAGCAGCTTAACTAGCGGGAGGGCCCCGAGCTCCTACGAGCAGTACTTC. It specifies CASSLTSGRAPSSYEQYF.

The chain joins TRBV27 to TRBJ2-5; 8 nucleotides match TRBD1. V was pared by 8 bases and J by 4 bases, with 6 bases of the junction left unmatched. The V gene's germline CDR1 is MNHEY and CDR2 SMNVEV (reference sequence). The CDR3 is made up of 13 amino acids. The CDR3 sequence: CASQGQVGETQYF. DNA of the CDR3: TGTGCCAGCCAGGGACAGGTTGGAGAGACCCAGTACTTC.

There are a few counts of this clone. The V and J genes are TRBV6-5 and TRBJ2-1; 9 bases align to TRBD2. The V gene's germline CDR1 is MNHEY and CDR2 SVGAGI. The CDR3 has 16 amino acids. The V segment lost 0 bases and the J segment 4 bases; nucleotides outside the gene matches: 4. The CDR3 is CASSYSILAGYNEQFF. CDR3 in DNA: TGTGCCAGCAGTTACTCGATTCTAGCGGGATACAATGAGCAGTTCTTC.

The chain uses TRBV7-8 and TRBJ1-2; 7 positions agree with TRBD1. The V gene end was trimmed by 5 bases and the J gene end by 4 bases; junction bases not matched to a gene: 4. CDR1 is SGHVS and CDR2 is FQNEAQ in the germline V gene. The CDR3 totals 13 residues. The CDR3 sequence: CASSTTGIYGYTF. CDR3 nucleotide sequence: TGTGCCAGCAGCACGACAGGGATCTATGGCTACACCTTC.

This clone occurred a few times. The V call is TRBV6-1, the J call TRBJ2-1; TRBD1 matches 8 bases. The CDR3 consists of 14 residues. From germline, CDR1 is MNHNS and CDR2 SASEGT. CDR3 nucleotides: TGTGGAGCAAGGACAGGGAGTCCCTACAATGAGCAGTTCTTC. Translated, it gives CGARTGSPYNEQFF.

The table lists this clone with a few counts. The chain has TRBV28 and TRBJ2-1; TRBD1 matches at 9 bases. V gave up 7 bases and J gave up 8 bases; unmatched junction bases: 9. Germline V gene data show CDR1 as MDHEN and CDR2 as SYDVKM. This CDR3 spans 14 amino acids. CDR3 bases: TGTGCCAGCAAGGGACAGGGTGCTCCCTATGAGCAGTTCTTC. It yields the protein CASKGQGAPYEQFF. The complete variable domain, with remaining parts taken from reference TRBV28 and TRBJ2-1, reads DVKVTQSSRYLVKRTGEKVFLECVQDMDHENMFWYRQDPGLGLRLIYFSYDVKMKEKGDIPEGYSVSREKKERFSLILESASTNQTSMYLCASKGQGAPYEQFFGPGTRLTVL.

The chain has TRBV7-9 and TRBJ2-1; TRBD2 matches 7 bases. The V gene end was trimmed by 0 bases and the J gene end by 9 bases; junction bases not matched to a gene: 8. This CDR3 region has 15 residues. Germline loops: CDR1 SEHNR, CDR2 FQNEAQ (reference sequence). The CDR3 bases are TGTGCCAGCAGCTTAGCGGGAGGGCCGCCCCCTGAGCAGTTCTTC. Residues: CASSLAGGPPPEQFF.

The gene calls are TRBV29-1 and TRBJ1-2; D remains ambiguous. The CDR3 totals 14 residues. CDR1 SQVTM and CDR2 ANQGSEA come from the germline V gene. Deletions cut 6 bases from V and 2 bases from J, with 16 bases between. CDR3 nucleotides: TGCAGCGTCACTCGGGGAGGGAGCAACTATGGCTACACCTTC. Its protein product is CSVTRGGSNYGYTF. Combining the CDR3 with reference TRBV29-1 and TRBJ1-2 gives the whole variable domain SAVISQKPSRDICQRGTSLTIQCQVDSQVTMMFWYRQQPGQSLTLIATANQGSEATYESGFVIDKFPISRPNLTFSTLTVSNMSPEDSSIYLCSVTRGGSNYGYTFGSGTRLTVV.

This chain connects TRBV18 to TRBJ1-2; TRBD1 matches at 8 bases. Germline assignment: CDR1 KGHSH and CDR2 LQKENI. The CDR3 totals 17 residues. After removal of 1 base from V and 3 bases from J, the junction contained 10 bases not matched to a gene. This CDR3 reads CASSPRGQGLSYYGYTF. In DNA form, the CDR3 reads TGTGCCAGCTCACCACGCGGACAGGGTCTAAGCTACTATGGCTACACCTTC.

For the CDR3, the DNA is TGTGCCAGCAGCTTAGGTGTCAGGGGGTCGAGCTCCTACAATGAGCAGTTCTTC. Encoded protein: CASSLGVRGSSSYNEQFF. The chain employs TRBV7-2 and TRBJ2-1, with 7 bases fitting TRBD1. After removal of 1 base from V and 0 bases from J, the junction contained 9 bases not matched to a gene. Looked up from germline, CDR1 is SGHTA and CDR2 is FQGNSA. The CDR3 covers 18 residues.

This clone was observed once. The chain couples TRBV5-5 to TRBJ1-5, with 9 bases identical to TRBD1. CDR1 SGHKS and CDR2 YYEKEE come from the germline V gene (reference sequence). The CDR3 is made up of 15 amino acids. The J segment lost 6 bases and the V segment lost 4 bases, leaving 8 bases of the junction unmatched. For the CDR3, the DNA is TGTGCCAGCAGCCAGGAGGGGACAGGGAGTCAGCCCCAGCATTTT. Amino acids: CASSQEGTGSQPQHF.

V and J are TRBV4-2 and TRBJ2-5, with 8 positions matching TRBD1. The J call may not be correct, given that the DNA end is closer to TRBJ2-7. CDR3 length: 16 residues. Germline CDR1 reads LGHNA; CDR2 reads YNFKEQ. CDR3 DNA sequence: TGTGCCAGCAGCCAAGATCTCGAACAGGGGGACTACGAGCAGTACTTC. It specifies CASSQDLEQGDYEQYF.

The rearrangement joins TRBV25-1 to TRBJ1-2, with D maybe TRBD1 (6 bases). V was pared by 5 bases and J by 7 bases, with 23 bases between. This CDR3 is built from 16 residues. CDR1 and CDR2 (germline): MGHDK, SYGVNS. The CDR3 nucleotides are TGTGCCAGCAGTCAGACCGCCAGGGGAGCATCTGGTGGCTACACCTTC. It is translated as CASSQTARGASGGYTF.

The chain uses TRBV11-2 and TRBJ1-5; D unclear. Germline V CDR1 and CDR2: SGHAT, FQNNGV. This CDR3 has 13 residues. V lost 5 bases to trimming and J lost 6 bases, with 11 bases between them. The CDR3: CASSIGLSQPQHF. The DNA of the CDR3 is TGTGCCAGCAGCATAGGACTTAGTCAGCCCCAGCATTTT.

The chain has TRBV6-5 and TRBJ1-1; 8 bases fit TRBD1. Germline values: CDR1 MNHEY, CDR2 SVGAGI. This CDR3 has 14 residues. J lost 1 base, V lost 5 bases, and 3 bases had no gene match. CDR3 DNA: TGTGCCAGCAGTGGCGGGACAGGGAACACTGAAGCTTTCTTT. Translating gives CASSGGTGNTEAFF.

The chain has TRBV19 and TRBJ2-7, with D possibly TRBD1 on 5 matching bases. This CDR3 has 12 amino acids. Germline assignment: CDR1 LNHDA and CDR2 SQIVND (reference sequence). V lost 4 bases to trimming and J lost 3 bases, with 7 bases between them. The CDR3: CASSRGNYEQYF. CDR3 DNA: TGTGCCAGTAGTAGGGGCAACTACGAGCAGTACTTC.

V usage is TRBV4-2 and J usage is TRBJ1-5; possibly TRBD1 for D (6 bases). This CDR3 has 16 amino acids. V lost 0 bases to trimming and J lost 7 bases, with 16 bases between them. The V gene's germline CDR1 is LGHNA and CDR2 YNFKEQ. CDR3 nucleotide sequence: TGTGCCAGCAGCCAAGATCCAGGAGGGGGAGGGCAGCCCCAGCATTTT. It codes for CASSQDPGGGGQPQHF.

The CDR3 bases are TGTGCCAGCAGCTTAACCGGGGACTACGAGCAGTACTTC. Translation: CASSLTGDYEQYF. This chain links TRBV7-2 with TRBJ2-7; perhaps TRBD2 as D (5 bases). The germline CDR1 and CDR2 sequences are SGHTA and FQGNSA. Trimming took off 2 bases at V and 3 bases at J, with 8 bases between the two ends. The CDR3 is 13 residues long.

The chain employs TRBV29-1 and TRBJ1-1, with TRBD1 as a possible D gene (5 bases). The length of the CDR3 is 13 residues. Germline-derived CDR1 and CDR2 are SQVTM and ANQGSEA. V was pared by 0 bases and J by 4 bases, with 9 bases between. The CDR3 sequence: CSVEEGGGTEAFF. In DNA, the CDR3 is TGCAGCGTTGAAGAGGGGGGGGGCACTGAAGCTTTCTTT.

V gene TRBV6-1 combines with J gene TRBJ1-2; no definite D call. Germline values: CDR1 MNHNS, CDR2 SASEGT. The germline V and J ends were trimmed by 1 base and 8 bases, with 11 bases remaining between them. There are 13 residues in the CDR3. CDR3 amino acids: CASSEDGRRGYTF. In nucleotides, the CDR3 is TGTGCCAGCAGTGAAGACGGGAGAAGGGGCTACACCTTC.

This clone occurred a few times. The chain employs TRBV28 and TRBJ1-1; 9 bases align to TRBD1. This CDR3 has 16 amino acids. Germline V lookup: CDR1 MDHEN, CDR2 SYDVKM. After removal of 4 bases from V and 5 bases from J, the junction contained 11 bases not matched to a gene. The CDR3 DNA is TGTGCCAGCAGTTCCTTGGGACAGGGAGGAGGGACTGAAGCTTTCTTT. Protein product: CASSSLGQGGGTEAFF.

This clone turned up a few times. The V gene is TRBV7-2, the J gene TRBJ2-7, with a weak D call TRBD1 (6 bases). CDR1 and CDR2 (germline): SGHTA, FQGNSA. This CDR3 has 13 amino acids. The germline V and J ends were trimmed by 2 bases and 5 bases, with 10 bases remaining between them. CDR3 residues: CASSLYRVNEQYF. The DNA of the CDR3 is TGTGCCAGCAGCTTATACAGGGTGAACGAGCAGTACTTC.

The chain couples TRBV30 to TRBJ2-3; the D gene is possibly TRBD2 (5 bases). Trimming took off 0 bases at V and 4 bases at J, with 14 bases between the two ends. The CDR3 consists of 15 residues. Germline V gives CDR1 GTSNPN, CDR2 SVGIG (reference sequence). CDR3 DNA sequence: TGTGCCTGGAGTGTATCGTGGGAGAGCGCAGATACGCAGTATTTT. Translated, it gives CAWSVSWESADTQYF.

By sample share, this clone is medium-sized. This chain links TRBV19 with TRBJ2-1; TRBD2 is a possible D gene (6 bases). CDR3 length: 17 amino acids. Germline V CDR1 and CDR2: LNHDA, SQIVND (reference sequence). Trimming took 3 bases from V and 0 from J, leaving 15 bases between them. CDR3 region: CASSMGGLFLSYNEQFF. DNA for the CDR3: TGTGCCAGTAGTATGGGGGGACTCTTCCTCTCCTACAATGAGCAGTTCTTC. Using reference TRBV19 and TRBJ2-1 for the parts outside the CDR3, the full variable domain is DGGITQSPKYLFRKEGQNVTLSCEQNLNHDAMYWYRQDPGQGLRLIYYSQIVNDFQKGDIAEGYSVSREKKESFPLTVTSAQKNPTAFYLCASSMGGLFLSYNEQFFGPGTRLTVL.

This clone was seen only once. J is TRBJ2-1 and V is TRBV29-1, with D perhaps TRBD1 (6 bases). The ends were cut back, 5 bases at V and 0 bases at J, with 11 bases in the middle. This CDR3 has 14 amino acids. Germline CDR1 SQVTM, CDR2 ANQGSEA. Here the CDR3 reads CSVKDRPSYNEQFF. In DNA form, the CDR3 reads TGCAGCGTTAAGGACAGACCCTCCTACAATGAGCAGTTCTTC.

The chain combines TRBV7-9 with TRBJ2-7; perhaps TRBD1 as D (6 bases). V lost 7 bases, J lost 3 bases, and 10 bases lay in between. The CDR3 contains 12 residues. The germline V gene has CDR1 SEHNR and CDR2 FQNEAQ (reference sequence). CDR3 residues: CASTGQIYEQYF. The CDR3, as DNA: TGTGCCAGCACCGGACAGATCTACGAGCAGTACTTC.